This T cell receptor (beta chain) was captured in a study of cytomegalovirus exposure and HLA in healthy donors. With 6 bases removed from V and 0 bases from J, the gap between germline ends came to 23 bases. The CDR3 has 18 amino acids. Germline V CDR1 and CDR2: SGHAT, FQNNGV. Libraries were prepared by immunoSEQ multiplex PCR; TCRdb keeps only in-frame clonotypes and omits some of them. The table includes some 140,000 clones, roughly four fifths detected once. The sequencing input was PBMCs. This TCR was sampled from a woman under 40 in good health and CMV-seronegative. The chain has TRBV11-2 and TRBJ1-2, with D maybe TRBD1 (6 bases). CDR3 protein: CASSSVLGARAANYGYTF. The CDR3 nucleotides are TGTGCCAGCAGTTCGGTTTTGGGGGCCAGGGCGGCTAACTATGGCTACACCTTC.